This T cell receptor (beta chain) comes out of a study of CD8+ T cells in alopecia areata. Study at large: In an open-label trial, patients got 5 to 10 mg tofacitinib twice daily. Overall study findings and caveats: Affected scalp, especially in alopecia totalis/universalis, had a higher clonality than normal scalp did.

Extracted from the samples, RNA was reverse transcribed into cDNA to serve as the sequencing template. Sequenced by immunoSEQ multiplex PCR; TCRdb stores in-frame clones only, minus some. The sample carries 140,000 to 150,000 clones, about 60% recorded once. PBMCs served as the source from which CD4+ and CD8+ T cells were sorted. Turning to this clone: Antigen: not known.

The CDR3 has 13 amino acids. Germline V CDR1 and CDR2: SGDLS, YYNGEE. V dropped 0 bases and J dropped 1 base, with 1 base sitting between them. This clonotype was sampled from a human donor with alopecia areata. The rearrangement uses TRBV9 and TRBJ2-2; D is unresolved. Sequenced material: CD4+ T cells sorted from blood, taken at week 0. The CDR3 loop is CASSVGNTGELFF. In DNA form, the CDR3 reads TGTGCCAGCAGCGTAGGGAACACCGGGGAGCTGTTTTTT.